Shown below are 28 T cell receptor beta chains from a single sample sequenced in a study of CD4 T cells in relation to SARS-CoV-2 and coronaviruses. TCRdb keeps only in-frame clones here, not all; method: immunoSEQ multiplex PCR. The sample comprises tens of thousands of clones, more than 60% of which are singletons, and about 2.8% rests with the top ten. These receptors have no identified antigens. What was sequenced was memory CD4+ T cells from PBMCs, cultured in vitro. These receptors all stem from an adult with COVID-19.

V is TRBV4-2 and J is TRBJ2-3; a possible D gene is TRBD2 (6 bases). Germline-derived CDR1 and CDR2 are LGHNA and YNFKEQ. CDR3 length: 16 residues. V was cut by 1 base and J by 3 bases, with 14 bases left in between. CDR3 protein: CASSQGGRTGTDTQYF. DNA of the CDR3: TGTGCCAGCAGCCAAGGAGGGAGGACGGGAACAGATACGCAGTATTTT.

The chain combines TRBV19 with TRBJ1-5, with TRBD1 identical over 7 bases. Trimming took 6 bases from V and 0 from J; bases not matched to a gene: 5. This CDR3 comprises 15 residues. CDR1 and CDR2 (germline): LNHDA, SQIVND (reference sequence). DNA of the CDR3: TGTGCCAGTAGCCGAACAGGGGATAGCAATCAGCCCCAGCATTTT. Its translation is CASSRTGDSNQPQHF.

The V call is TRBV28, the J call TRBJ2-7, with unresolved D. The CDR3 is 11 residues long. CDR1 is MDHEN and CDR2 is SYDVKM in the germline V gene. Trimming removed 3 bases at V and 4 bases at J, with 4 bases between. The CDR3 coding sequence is TGTGCCAGCAGTTTGGAGTACGAGCAGTACTTC. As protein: CASSLEYEQYF.

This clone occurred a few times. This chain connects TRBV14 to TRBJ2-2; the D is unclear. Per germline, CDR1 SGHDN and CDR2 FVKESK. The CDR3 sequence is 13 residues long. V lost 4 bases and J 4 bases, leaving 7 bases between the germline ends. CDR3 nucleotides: TGTGCCAGCAGCCTACAACCCACCGGGGAGCTGTTTTTT. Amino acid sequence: CASSLQPTGELFF.

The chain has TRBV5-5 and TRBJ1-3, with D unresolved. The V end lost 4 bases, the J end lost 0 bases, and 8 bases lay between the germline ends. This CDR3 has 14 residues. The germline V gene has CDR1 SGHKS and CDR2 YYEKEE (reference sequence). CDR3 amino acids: CASSTFNSGNTIYF. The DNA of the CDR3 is TGTGCCAGCAGCACTTTTAACTCTGGAAACACCATATATTTT.

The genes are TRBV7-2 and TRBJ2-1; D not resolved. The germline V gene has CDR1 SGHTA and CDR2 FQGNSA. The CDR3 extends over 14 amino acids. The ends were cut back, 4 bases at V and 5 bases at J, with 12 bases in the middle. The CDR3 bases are TGTGCCAGCAGCTCGGGTCTGATCCACAATGAGCAGTTCTTC. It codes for CASSSGLIHNEQFF.

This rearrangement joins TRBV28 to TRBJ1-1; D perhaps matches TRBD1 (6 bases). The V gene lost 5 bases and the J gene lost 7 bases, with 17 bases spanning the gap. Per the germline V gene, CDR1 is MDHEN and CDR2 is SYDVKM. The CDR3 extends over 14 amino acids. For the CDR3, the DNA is TGTGCCAGCAGTACACCTTCGACAGGAGGTGAAGCTTTCTTT. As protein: CASSTPSTGGEAFF.

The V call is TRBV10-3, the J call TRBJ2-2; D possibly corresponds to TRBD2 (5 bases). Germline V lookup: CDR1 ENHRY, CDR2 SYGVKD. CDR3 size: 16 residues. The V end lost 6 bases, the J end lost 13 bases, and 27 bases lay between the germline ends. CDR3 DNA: TGTGCCATCAGCCCCAGTCTACAGCCTAACCCCCGGGGGCTGTTTTTT. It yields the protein CAISPSLQPNPRGLFF.

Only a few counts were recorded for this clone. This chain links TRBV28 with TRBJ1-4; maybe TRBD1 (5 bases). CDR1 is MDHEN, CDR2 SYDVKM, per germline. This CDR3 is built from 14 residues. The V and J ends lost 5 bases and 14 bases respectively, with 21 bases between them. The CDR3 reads CASSRGLSHPRLFF. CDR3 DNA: TGTGCCAGCAGTCGGGGACTTTCCCATCCAAGGCTGTTTTTT.

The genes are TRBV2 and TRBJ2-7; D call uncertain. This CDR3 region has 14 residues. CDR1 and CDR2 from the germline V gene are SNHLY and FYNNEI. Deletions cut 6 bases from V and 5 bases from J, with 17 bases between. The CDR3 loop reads CASRTSPRDHEQYF. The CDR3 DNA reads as TGTGCCAGCAGGACCAGTCCCCGAGACCACGAGCAGTACTTC.

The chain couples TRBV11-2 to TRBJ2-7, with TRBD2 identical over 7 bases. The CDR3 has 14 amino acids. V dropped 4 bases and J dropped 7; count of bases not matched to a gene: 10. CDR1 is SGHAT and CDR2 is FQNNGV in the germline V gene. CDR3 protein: CASSSVRGSGEQYF. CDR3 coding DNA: TGTGCCAGCAGCTCTGTGCGGGGGTCGGGGGAGCAGTACTTC.

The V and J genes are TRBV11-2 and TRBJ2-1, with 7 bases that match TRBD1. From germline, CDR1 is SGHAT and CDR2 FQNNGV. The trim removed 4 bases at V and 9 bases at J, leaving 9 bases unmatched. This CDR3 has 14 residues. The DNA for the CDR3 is TGTGCCAGCAGCTCGACGGACAGGCAACCTGAGCAGTTCTTC. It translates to CASSSTDRQPEQFF.

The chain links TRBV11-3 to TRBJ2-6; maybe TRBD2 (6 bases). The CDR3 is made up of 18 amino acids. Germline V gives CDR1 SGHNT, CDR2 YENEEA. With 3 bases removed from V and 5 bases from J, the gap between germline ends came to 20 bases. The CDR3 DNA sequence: TGTGCCAGCAGCTTTAGCGGCATCTCGACAAGTCGGGCCAACGTCCTGACTTTC. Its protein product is CASSFSGISTSRANVLTF. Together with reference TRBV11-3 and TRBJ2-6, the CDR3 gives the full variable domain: EAGVVQSPRYKIIEKKQPVAFWCNPISGHNTLYWYLQNLGQGPELLIRYENEEAVDDSQLPKDRFSAERLKGVDSTLKIQPAELGDSAVYLCASSFSGISTSRANVLTFGAGSRLTVL.

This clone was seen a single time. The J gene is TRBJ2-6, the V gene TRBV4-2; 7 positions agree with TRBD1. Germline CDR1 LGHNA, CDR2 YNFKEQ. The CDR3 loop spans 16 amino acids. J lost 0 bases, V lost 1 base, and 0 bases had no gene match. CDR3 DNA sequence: TGTGCCAGCAGCCAAGGACAGGGCTCTGGGGCCAACGTCCTGACTTTC. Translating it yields CASSQGQGSGANVLTF.

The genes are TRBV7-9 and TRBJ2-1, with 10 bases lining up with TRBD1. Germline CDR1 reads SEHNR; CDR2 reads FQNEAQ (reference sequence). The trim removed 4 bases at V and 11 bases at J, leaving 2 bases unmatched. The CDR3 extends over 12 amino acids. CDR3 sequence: CASSWGQGKQFF. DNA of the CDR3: TGTGCCAGCAGCTGGGGACAGGGGAAGCAGTTCTTC.

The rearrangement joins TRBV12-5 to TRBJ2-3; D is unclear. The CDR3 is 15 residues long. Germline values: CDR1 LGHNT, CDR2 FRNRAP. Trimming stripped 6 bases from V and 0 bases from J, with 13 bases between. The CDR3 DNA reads TGTGCTAGTGGACAACTTACCGATAGCACAGATACGCAGTATTTT. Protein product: CASGQLTDSTDTQYF.

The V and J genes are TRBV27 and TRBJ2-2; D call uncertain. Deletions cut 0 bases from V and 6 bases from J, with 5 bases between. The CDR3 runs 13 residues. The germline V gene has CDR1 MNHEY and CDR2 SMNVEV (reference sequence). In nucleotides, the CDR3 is TGTGCCAGCAGTTTATCGTGGGCCGGGGAGCTGTTTTTT. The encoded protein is CASSLSWAGELFF.

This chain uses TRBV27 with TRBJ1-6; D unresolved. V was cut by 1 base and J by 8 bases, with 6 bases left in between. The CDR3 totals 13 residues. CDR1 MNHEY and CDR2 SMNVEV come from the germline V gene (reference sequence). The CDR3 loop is CASSLFKDSPLHF. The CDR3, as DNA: TGTGCCAGCAGTTTATTTAAGGATTCACCCCTCCACTTT.

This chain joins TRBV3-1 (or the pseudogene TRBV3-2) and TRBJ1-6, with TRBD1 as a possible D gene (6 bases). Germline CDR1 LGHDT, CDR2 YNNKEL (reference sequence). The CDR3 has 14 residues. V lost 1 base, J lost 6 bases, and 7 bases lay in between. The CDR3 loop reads CASSQAGVNSPLHF. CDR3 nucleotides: TGTGCCAGCAGCCAAGCAGGGGTTAATTCACCCCTCCACTTT.

CDR3: CASRERDYSYNEQFF. The CDR3, as DNA: TGTGCCAGCAGGGAGCGAGACTACTCCTACAATGAGCAGTTCTTC. The rearrangement links TRBV27 to TRBJ2-1, with D tentatively TRBD2 (5 bases). CDR1 is MNHEY and CDR2 is SMNVEV in the germline V gene (reference sequence). The CDR3 covers 15 residues. V dropped 6 bases and J dropped 0 bases, with 12 bases sitting between them.

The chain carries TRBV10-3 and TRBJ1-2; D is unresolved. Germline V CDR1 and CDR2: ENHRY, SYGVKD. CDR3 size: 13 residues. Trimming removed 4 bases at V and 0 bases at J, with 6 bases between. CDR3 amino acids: CAISVYPNYGYTF. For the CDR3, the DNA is TGTGCCATCAGTGTTTACCCTAACTATGGCTACACCTTC.

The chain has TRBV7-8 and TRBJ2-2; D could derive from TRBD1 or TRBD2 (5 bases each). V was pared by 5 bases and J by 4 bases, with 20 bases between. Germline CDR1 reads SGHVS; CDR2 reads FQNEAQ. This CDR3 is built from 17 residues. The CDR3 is CASSPVGAGQTTGELFF. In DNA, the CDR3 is TGTGCCAGCAGCCCCGTCGGGGCCGGTCAAACCACCGGGGAGCTGTTTTTT.

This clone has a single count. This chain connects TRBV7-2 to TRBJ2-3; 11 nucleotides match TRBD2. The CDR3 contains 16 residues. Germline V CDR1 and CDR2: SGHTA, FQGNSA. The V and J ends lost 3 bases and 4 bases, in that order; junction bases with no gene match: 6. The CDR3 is CASSLSSGRTPDTQYF. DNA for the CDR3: TGTGCCAGCAGCTTGTCTAGCGGGAGGACCCCAGATACGCAGTATTTT.

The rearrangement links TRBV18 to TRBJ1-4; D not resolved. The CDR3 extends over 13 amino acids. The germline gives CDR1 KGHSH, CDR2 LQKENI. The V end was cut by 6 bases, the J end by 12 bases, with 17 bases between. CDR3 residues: CASSTTIFGQLFF. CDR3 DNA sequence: TGTGCCAGCTCCACGACTATATTTGGCCAACTGTTTTTT.

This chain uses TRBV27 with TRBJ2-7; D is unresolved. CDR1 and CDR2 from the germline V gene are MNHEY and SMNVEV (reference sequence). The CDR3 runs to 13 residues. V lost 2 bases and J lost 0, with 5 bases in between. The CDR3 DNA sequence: TGTGCCAGCAGTTTACACCGCTCCTACGAGCAGTACTTC. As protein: CASSLHRSYEQYF.

As DNA, the CDR3 is TGTGCCAGCAGCAGATCCCTCGGGACTACCTACGAGCAGTACTTC. It specifies CASSRSLGTTYEQYF. The V gene is TRBV14, the J gene TRBJ2-7; 7 bases line up with TRBD2. Germline V CDR1 and CDR2: SGHDN, FVKESK. This CDR3 has 15 residues. The J segment lost 2 bases and the V segment lost 5 bases, leaving 9 bases of the junction unmatched. Complete variable domain (other parts from reference TRBV14 and TRBJ2-7): EAGVTQFPSHSVIEKGQTVTLRCDPISGHDNLYWYRRVMGKEIKFLLHFVKESKQDESGMPNNRFLAERTGGTYSTLKVQPAELEDSGVYFCASSRSLGTTYEQYFGPGTRLTVT.

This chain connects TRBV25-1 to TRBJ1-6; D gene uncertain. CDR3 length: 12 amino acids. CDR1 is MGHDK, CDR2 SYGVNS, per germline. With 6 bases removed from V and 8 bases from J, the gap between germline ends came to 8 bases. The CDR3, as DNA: TGTGCCAGCAGGGATGGGTATTCACCCCTCCACTTT. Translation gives CASRDGYSPLHF.

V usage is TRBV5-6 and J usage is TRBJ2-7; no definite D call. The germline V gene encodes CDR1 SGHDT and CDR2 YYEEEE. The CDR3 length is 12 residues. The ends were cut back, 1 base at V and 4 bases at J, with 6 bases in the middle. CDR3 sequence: CASSLFSYEQYF. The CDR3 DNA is TGTGCCAGCAGCTTGTTCTCATACGAGCAGTACTTC. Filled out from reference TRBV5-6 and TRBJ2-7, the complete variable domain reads DAGVTQSPTHLIKTRGQQVTLRCSPKSGHDTVSWYQQALGQGPQFIFQYYEEEERQRGNFPDRFSGHQFPNYSSELNVNALLLGDSALYLCASSLFSYEQYFGPGTRLTVT.